Listed below are T cell receptor beta chains from one sample, sequenced in a study of blood T cell repertoires in COVID-19. The table came from immunoSEQ multiplex PCR; TCRdb's copy has only in-frame clones and leaves some out. The sample has more than 60,000 clones; around 90% are singletons. What was sequenced was peripheral blood. The origin of the receptors is a woman of 80 years or more with active or convalescent COVID-19. CDR3s include the opening cysteine and the closing phenylalanine or tryptophan. D genes are given only for firm matches. The size of a clone is reported for some rows only, either as once, few or many, or as a class for expanded clones.

v_gene,j_gene,abundance,d_gene,CDR3nt,CDR3aa
TRBV5-6,TRBJ2-7,NA,NA,TGTGCCAGCAGCGCCAGGGTAATAGTTCTTGACGAGCAGTACTTC,CASSARVIVLDEQYF
TRBV14,TRBJ2-5,NA,TRBD1,TGTGCCAGCAGACTGGGACAGGGGGACCAAGAGACCCAGTACTTC,CASRLGQGDQETQYF
TRBV20-1,TRBJ1-1,few,TRBD1,TGCAGTGCTAGTCCCGGACAGGGGGCGTCCACTGAAGCTTTCTTT,CSASPGQGASTEAFF
TRBV5-1,TRBJ1-1,NA,NA,TGCGCCAGTTCCCGGGACAACTATAACACTGAAGCTTTCTTT,CASSRDNYNTEAFF
TRBV27,TRBJ1-5,NA,TRBD1,TGTGCCAGCAGTCCGTCCTCTGGACAGGGATCTTATAGCAATCAGCCCCAGCATTTT,CASSPSSGQGSYSNQPQHF
TRBV3-1/TRBV3-2,TRBJ1-2,NA,NA,TGTGCCAGCAGCCAGAGGGCAGGGGCCGGTTGGGGCTACACCTTC,CASSQRAGAGWGYTF
TRBV7-3,TRBJ2-3,NA,TRBD2,TGTGCCAGCAGCCCGGGGGGAGATACGCAGTATTTT,CASSPGGDTQYF
TRBV7-9,TRBJ2-7,NA,NA,TGTGCCAGCAGCTTAGCGGGGCCGTACGAGCAGTACTTC,CASSLAGPYEQYF
TRBV7-3,TRBJ1-1,few,NA,TGTGCCAGCAGCTTATCCGGGACTTCGGCTGAAGCTTTCTTT,CASSLSGTSAEAFF
TRBV11-2,TRBJ1-3,NA,NA,TGTGCCAGCAGCCCCCTTCAGGGCCACACCATATATTTT,CASSPLQGHTIYF
TRBV3-1/TRBV3-2,TRBJ2-1,NA,NA,TGTGCCAGCAGCCAAGATCGACGGGGCGGGGTAGGCGATGAGCAGTTCTTC,CASSQDRRGGVGDEQFF
TRBV6-2/TRBV6-3,TRBJ1-2,NA,TRBD1,TGTGCCAGCAGTGCTGACAGGGTTAGCTATGGCTACACCTTC,CASSADRVSYGYTF
TRBV6-5,TRBJ1-5,NA,NA,TGTGCCAGCAGTTTACAGGGAAAAGGCAATCAGCCCCAGCATTTT,CASSLQGKGNQPQHF
TRBV9,TRBJ1-3,NA,TRBD1,TGTGCCAGCAGCTCCCGACAGGGTTCTACTGGAAACACCATATATTTT,CASSSRQGSTGNTIYF
TRBV2,TRBJ2-1,NA,NA,TGTGCCAGCAGTGAAGTGAGGGGAGGGGGGACCTCATACAATGAGCAGTTCTTC,CASSEVRGGGTSYNEQFF
TRBV5-5,TRBJ1-5,NA,TRBD1,TGTGCCAGCAGCCTAGGACAGGGGGCGATGGGCAATCAGCCCCAGCATTTT,CASSLGQGAMGNQPQHF
TRBV28,TRBJ1-3,NA,TRBD1,TGTGCCAGCATTACAGGGGGGACTGCCTATGGAAACACCATATATTTT,CASITGGTAYGNTIYF
TRBV6-5,TRBJ2-7,once,NA,TGTGCCAGCAGTTACTCCACAGGTCCCTACGAGCAGTACTTC,CASSYSTGPYEQYF
TRBV10-3,TRBJ1-1,once,NA,TGTGCCATCAGGGATATTGGGGAGACTGAAGCTTTCTTT,CAIRDIGETEAFF
TRBV3-1/TRBV3-2,TRBJ1-3,NA,NA,TGTGCCAGCAGCCATTCTCCAGGGCACTCTGGAAACACCATATATTTT,CASSHSPGHSGNTIYF
TRBV2,TRBJ2-3,NA,TRBD2,TGTGCCAGCAGTGAAGAAACAGCGGGGGGACCCCTTAGCACAGATACGCAGTATTTT,CASSEETAGGPLSTDTQYF
TRBV9,TRBJ2-3,NA,TRBD2,TGTGCCAGCGGACTAGCGGGGGCCACAGATACGCAGTATTTT,CASGLAGATDTQYF
TRBV28,TRBJ2-1,NA,NA,TGTGCCAGCAGTTCCAGGGGTCTCTCCTACAATGAGCAGTTCTTC,CASSSRGLSYNEQFF
TRBV6-5,TRBJ1-1,NA,TRBD1,TGTGCCAGCAGATCAACAGGGGCTGAAGCTTTCTTT,CASRSTGAEAFF
TRBV7-9,TRBJ2-2,once,NA,TGTGCCAGCAGCTCCCAGGGGCGAGGGACCGGGGAGCTGTTTTTT,CASSSQGRGTGELFF
TRBV10-2,TRBJ1-5,few,NA,TGCGCCAGCAGTGGGGGCAGGGATCAGCCCCAGCATTTT,CASSGGRDQPQHF
TRBV2,TRBJ1-4,NA,NA,TGTGCCAGCAGTGAAGCAATCAGGGTTGGCAATGAAAAACTGTTTTTT,CASSEAIRVGNEKLFF
TRBV29-1,TRBJ2-2,NA,TRBD1,TGCAGCGTAACCGGGACAGGGCCGGTCACCGGGGAGCTGTTTTTT,CSVTGTGPVTGELFF
TRBV10-3,TRBJ2-6,NA,TRBD1,TGTGCCATCAGTGAAGACAGGGCTCCCGGGGCCAACGTCCTGACTTTC,CAISEDRAPGANVLTF
TRBV28,TRBJ1-4,NA,NA,TGTGCCAGCAGTCCGGGGATCCGGGAAAAACTGTTTTTT,CASSPGIREKLFF
TRBV5-6,TRBJ1-2,NA,NA,TGTGCCAGCAGCACGGACAGTAATTCCTATGGCTACACCTTC,CASSTDSNSYGYTF
TRBV19,TRBJ1-5,NA,NA,TGTGCCAGTAGTATAGGTTGGGCAAGCAATCAGCCCCAGCATTTT,CASSIGWASNQPQHF
TRBV4-1,TRBJ1-1,NA,NA,TGCGCCAGCAGCCAAGATACCGGGGCTGAAGCTTTCTTT,CASSQDTGAEAFF
TRBV29-1,TRBJ1-1,once,NA,TGCAGCCCCTGGGAGGTTCCCACTGAAGCTTTCTTT,CSPWEVPTEAFF
TRBV30,TRBJ1-4,NA,NA,TGTGCCTGGAGAGACAGTCTAAAACTGTTTTTT,CAWRDSLKLFF
TRBV7-9,TRBJ2-5,NA,TRBD2,TGTGCCAGCAGCTCTTCCTTGGCGGGGGGCATAAAGGAGACCCAGTACTTC,CASSSSLAGGIKETQYF
TRBV28,TRBJ2-4,NA,TRBD1,TGTGCCAGCAGTCCCTCCGGGACAGGGGGAGCCAAAAACATTCAGTACTTC,CASSPSGTGGAKNIQYF
TRBV5-1,TRBJ2-7,NA,NA,TGCGCCAGCAGTTACTCGAGGGTCCACGAGCAGTACTTC,CASSYSRVHEQYF
TRBV5-1,TRBJ1-5,NA,NA,TGCGCCAGCAGCTTGGTGAGCGGTGTCAATCAGCCCCAGCATTTT,CASSLVSGVNQPQHF
TRBV4-3,TRBJ1-2,NA,NA,TGCGCCAGCAGTATGGGAGGGGAGGGCTACACCTTC,CASSMGGEGYTF
TRBV7-9,TRBJ1-3,NA,NA,TGTGCCAGCAGCAAGGAGGGAAACACCATATATTTT,CASSKEGNTIYF
TRBV7-2,TRBJ1-1,few,NA,TGTGCCAGCAGCCCTCGATACGGGGGGGGAGGTGGAACTGAAGCTTTCTTT,CASSPRYGGGGGTEAFF
TRBV19,TRBJ2-5,NA,NA,TGTGCCAGTAGTATAGCCGCACTCGGGGAGACCCAGTACTTC,CASSIAALGETQYF
TRBV5-5,TRBJ1-6,NA,NA,TGTGCCAGCAGCCCTCTTAATTCACCCCTCCACTTT,CASSPLNSPLHF
TRBV5-6,TRBJ1-6,NA,TRBD1,TGTGCCAGCAGCCCGACAGGGACAAAATATAATTCACCCCTCCACTTT,CASSPTGTKYNSPLHF
TRBV18,TRBJ2-2,once,NA,TGTGCCAGCTCACCGACTGTACCAGGGACCGGGGAGCTGTTTTTT,CASSPTVPGTGELFF
TRBV4-2,TRBJ1-3,NA,TRBD1,TGTGCCAGCAGCCAACCGGGACAGGGGGTTAGGTCTGGAAACACCATATATTTT,CASSQPGQGVRSGNTIYF
TRBV5-5,TRBJ2-2,NA,NA,TGTGCCAGCAGCTTCTTTTACACCGGGGAGCTGTTTTTT,CASSFFYTGELFF
TRBV6-5,TRBJ2-7,NA,NA,TGTGCCATCAGGGCGTGGAGCGTAAGCTCCTACGAGCAGTACTTC,CAIRAWSVSSYEQYF
TRBV3-1/TRBV3-2,TRBJ2-7,once,TRBD1,TGTGCCAGCAGCGGCCGGGACAGGGGAAGCGAGCAGTACTTC,CASSGRDRGSEQYF